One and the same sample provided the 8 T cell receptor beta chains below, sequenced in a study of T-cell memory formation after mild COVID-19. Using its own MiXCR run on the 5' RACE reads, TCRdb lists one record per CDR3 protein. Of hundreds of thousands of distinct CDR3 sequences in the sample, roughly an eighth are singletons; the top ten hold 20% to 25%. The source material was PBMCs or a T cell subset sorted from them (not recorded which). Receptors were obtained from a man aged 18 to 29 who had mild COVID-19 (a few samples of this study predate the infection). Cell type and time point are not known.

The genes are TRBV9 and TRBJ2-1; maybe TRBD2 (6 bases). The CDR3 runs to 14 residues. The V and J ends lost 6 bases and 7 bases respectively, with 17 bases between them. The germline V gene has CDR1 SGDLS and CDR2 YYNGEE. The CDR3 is CASNIGGEANEQFF. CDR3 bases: TGTGCCAGCAACATTGGCGGGGAGGCGAATGAGCAGTTCTTC.

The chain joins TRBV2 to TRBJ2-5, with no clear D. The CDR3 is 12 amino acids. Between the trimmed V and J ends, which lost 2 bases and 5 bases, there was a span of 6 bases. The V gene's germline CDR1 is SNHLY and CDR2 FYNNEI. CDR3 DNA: TGTGCCAGCAGTGAAAGGCCCGAGACCCAGTACTTC. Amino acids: CASSERPETQYF.

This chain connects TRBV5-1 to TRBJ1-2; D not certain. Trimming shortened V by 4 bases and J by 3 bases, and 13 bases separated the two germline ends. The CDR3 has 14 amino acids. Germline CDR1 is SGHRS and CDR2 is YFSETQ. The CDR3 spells CASSPGAADYGYTF. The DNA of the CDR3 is TGCGCCAGCAGCCCGGGCGCGGCGGACTATGGCTACACCTTC. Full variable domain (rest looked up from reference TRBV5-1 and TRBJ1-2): KAGVTQTPRYLIKTRGQQVTLSCSPISGHRSVSWYQQTPGQGLQFLFEYFSETQRNKGNFPGRFSGRQFSNSRSEMNVSTLELGDSALYLCASSPGAADYGYTFGSGTRLTVV.

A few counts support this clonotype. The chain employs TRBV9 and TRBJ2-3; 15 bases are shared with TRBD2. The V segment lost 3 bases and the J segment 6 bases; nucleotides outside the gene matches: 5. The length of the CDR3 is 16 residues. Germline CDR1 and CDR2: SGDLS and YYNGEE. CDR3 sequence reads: CASSGTSGGAVDTQYF. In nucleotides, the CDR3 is TGTGCCAGCAGCGGGACTAGCGGGGGGGCCGTCGATACGCAGTATTTT. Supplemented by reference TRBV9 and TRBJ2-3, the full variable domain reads DSGVTQTPKHLITATGQRVTLRCSPRSGDLSVYWYQQSLDQGLQFLIQYYNGEERAKGNILERFSAQQFPDLHSELNLSSLELGDSALYFCASSGTSGGAVDTQYFGPGTRLTVL.

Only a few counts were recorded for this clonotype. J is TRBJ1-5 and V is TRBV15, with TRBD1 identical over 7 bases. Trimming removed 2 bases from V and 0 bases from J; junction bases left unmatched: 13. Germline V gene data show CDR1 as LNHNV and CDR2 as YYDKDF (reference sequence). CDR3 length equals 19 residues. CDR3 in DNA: TGTGCCACCAGCAGAAAACCGGGACAGAGTACCCATAGCAATCAGCCCCAGCATTTT. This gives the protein CATSRKPGQSTHSNQPQHF.

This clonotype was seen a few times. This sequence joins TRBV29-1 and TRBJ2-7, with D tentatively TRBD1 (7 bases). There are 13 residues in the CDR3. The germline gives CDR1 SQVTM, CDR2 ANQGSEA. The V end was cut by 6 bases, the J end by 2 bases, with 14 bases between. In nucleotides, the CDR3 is TGCAGCGTCGAGACAGGGACTCCCTACGAGCAGTACTTC. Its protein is CSVETGTPYEQYF.

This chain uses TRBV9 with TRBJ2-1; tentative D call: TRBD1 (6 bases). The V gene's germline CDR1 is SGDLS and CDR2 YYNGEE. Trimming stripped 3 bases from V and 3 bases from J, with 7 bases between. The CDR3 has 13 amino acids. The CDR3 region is CASSGDIYNEQFF. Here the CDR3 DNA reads TGTGCCAGCAGCGGGGACATCTACAATGAGCAGTTCTTC.

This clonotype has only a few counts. CDR3: CAKGCPGETGLYEQYV. The DNA of the CDR3 is TGTGCAAAGGGGTGTCCGGGAGAAACAGGGCTCTACGAGCAGTACGTC. V gene TRBV28 combines with J gene TRBJ2-7; D assignment may be TRBD1 or TRBD2 (6 bases each). The CDR3 contains 16 residues. The germline V gene encodes CDR1 MDHEN and CDR2 SYDVKM.